This TCR beta chain stems from a study of blood T cell repertoires in COVID-19. Whole-study context: COVID-19 samples collected from the United States, Italy and Spain covered acute and convalescent phases. The cDNA or gDNA used as material had been derived from T cells, B-cell-depleted T cells, or PBMCs.

Per the germline V gene, CDR1 is MDHEN and CDR2 is SYDVKM. The CDR3 is 11 residues long. The V end lost 5 bases, the J end lost 11 bases, and 9 bases lay between the germline ends. This clone was observed a single time. Produced via immunoSEQ multiplex PCR; TCRdb's table is partial and in-frame only. The sample shows about 380,000 clones, 88% of them seen only once. All enrollees were about 18 to 89 years old and from fewer than 25 US areas. This chain links TRBV28 with TRBJ1-4; no clear D. This clonotype originated in a woman aged 18 to 35 who had recovered from COVID-19. Sequenced: PBMCs or T cells enriched from blood (not recorded which). The CDR3 region is CASSEREKLFF. The CDR3 nucleotides are TGTGCCAGCAGTGAAAGGGAGAAACTGTTTTTT.